This record covers a single T cell receptor beta chain. Its target is unknown. This entry belongs to a study of blood T cells in healthy people across ages. Across the whole study: For every two T cells, template switching captured about one barcoded beta molecule.

Together with a sample-barcoded 5' primer, a J-beta primer mix was included in a second PCR lasting about 6 to 11 cycles. Via MiXCR, TCRdb re-called the 5' RACE reads, giving one row per CDR3 protein. The sample yields 1.5 million to 2 million distinct CDR3 sequences, about 35% seen once. Peripheral blood was drawn, approximately 9.5 milliliters per donor. Germline V gene data show CDR1 as MNHNS and CDR2 as SASEGT. The CDR3 has 16 amino acids. Points from the study as a whole: Estimates of diversity drawn from one million T cells were considered underestimates.

V and J are TRBV6-1 and TRBJ2-5; D is perhaps TRBD1 or TRBD2 (5 bases each). The closer fit of TRBJ2-7 to the DNA end suggests the J call may be wrong. The clonotype originates from a woman aged 25 to 39 in good health. Material for sequencing was blood. CDR3: CASSEALLGTGYEQYF. CDR3 in DNA: TGTGCCAGCAGTGAAGCGCTTCTTGGGACGGGATACGAGCAGTACTTC.